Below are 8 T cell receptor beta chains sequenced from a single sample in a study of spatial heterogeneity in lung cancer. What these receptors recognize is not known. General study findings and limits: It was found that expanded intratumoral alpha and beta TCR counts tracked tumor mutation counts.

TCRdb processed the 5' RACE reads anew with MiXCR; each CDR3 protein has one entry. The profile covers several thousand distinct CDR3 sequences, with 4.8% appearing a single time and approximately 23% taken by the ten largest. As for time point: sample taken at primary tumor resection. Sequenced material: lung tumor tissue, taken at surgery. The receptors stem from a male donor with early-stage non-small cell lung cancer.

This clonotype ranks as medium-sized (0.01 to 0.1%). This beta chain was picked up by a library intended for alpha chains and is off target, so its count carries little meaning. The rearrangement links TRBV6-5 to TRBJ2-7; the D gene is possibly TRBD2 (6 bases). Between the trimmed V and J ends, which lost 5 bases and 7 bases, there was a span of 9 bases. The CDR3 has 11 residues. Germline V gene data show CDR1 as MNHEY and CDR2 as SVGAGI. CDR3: CASSLGGEQYF. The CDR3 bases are TGTGCCAGCAGTCTCGGGGGAGAGCAGTACTTC.

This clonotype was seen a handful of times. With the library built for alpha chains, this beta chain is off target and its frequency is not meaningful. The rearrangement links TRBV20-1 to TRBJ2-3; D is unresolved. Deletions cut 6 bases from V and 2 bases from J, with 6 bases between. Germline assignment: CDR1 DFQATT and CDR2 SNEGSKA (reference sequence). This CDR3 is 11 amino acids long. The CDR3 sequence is CSATSTDTQYF. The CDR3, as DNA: TGCAGTGCCACCTCCACAGATACGCAGTATTTT.

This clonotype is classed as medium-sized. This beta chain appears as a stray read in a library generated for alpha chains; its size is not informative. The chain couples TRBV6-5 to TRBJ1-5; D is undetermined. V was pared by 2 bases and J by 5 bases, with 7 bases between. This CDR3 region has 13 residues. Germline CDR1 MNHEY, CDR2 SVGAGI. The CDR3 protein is CASSYGRYQPQHF. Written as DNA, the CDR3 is TGTGCCAGCAGTTACGGGCGTTATCAGCCCCAGCATTTT.

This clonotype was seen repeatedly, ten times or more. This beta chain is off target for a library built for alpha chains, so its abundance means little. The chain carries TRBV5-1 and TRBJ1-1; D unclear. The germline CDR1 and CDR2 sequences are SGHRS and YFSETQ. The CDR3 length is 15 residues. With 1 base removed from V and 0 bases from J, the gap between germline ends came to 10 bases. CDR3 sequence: CASSLLAAMNTEAFF. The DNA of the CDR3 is TGCGCCAGCAGCTTGCTGGCGGCAATGAACACTGAAGCTTTCTTT. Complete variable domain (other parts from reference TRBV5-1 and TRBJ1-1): KAGVTQTPRYLIKTRGQQVTLSCSPISGHRSVSWYQQTPGQGLQFLFEYFSETQRNKGNFPGRFSGRQFSNSRSEMNVSTLELGDSALYLCASSLLAAMNTEAFFGQGTRLTVV.

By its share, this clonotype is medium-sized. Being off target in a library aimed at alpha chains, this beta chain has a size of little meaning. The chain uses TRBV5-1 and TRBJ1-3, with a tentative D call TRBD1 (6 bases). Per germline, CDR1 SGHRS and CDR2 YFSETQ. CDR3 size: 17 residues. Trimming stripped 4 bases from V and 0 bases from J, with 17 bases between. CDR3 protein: CASSPNGTPRSGNTIYF. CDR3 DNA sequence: TGCGCCAGCAGCCCGAACGGGACACCCCGCTCTGGAAACACCATATATTTT.

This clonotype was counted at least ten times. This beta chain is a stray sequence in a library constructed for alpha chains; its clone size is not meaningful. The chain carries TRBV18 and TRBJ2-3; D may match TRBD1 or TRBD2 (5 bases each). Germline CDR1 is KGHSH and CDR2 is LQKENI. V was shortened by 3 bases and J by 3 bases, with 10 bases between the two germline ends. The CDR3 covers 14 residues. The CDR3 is CASSPGTATDTQYF. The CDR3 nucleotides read TGTGCCAGCTCACCGGGGACGGCGACAGATACGCAGTATTTT.

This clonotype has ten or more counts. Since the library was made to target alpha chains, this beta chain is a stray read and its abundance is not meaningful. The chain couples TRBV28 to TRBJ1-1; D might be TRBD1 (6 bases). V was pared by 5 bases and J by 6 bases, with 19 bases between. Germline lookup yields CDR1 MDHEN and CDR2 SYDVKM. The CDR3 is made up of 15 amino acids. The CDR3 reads CASSPPAGEGSEAFF. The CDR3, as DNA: TGTGCCAGCAGTCCCCCCGCAGGGGAGGGCTCTGAAGCTTTCTTT.

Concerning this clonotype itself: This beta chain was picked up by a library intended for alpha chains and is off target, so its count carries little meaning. CDR3 nucleotides: TGTGCCAGCAGACCACCTCCTGAGGGGTTTAGCAATCAGCCCCAGCATTTT. Translation: CASRPPPEGFSNQPQHF. The chain employs TRBV28 and TRBJ1-5; a possible D gene is TRBD1 (5 bases). Trimming removed 6 bases from V and 0 bases from J, with 18 bases in between. This CDR3 region has 17 residues. In germline, CDR1 is MDHEN, CDR2 SYDVKM. Looking up the rest from reference TRBV28 and TRBJ1-5 gives the full variable domain: DVKVTQSSRYLVKRTGEKVFLECVQDMDHENMFWYRQDPGLGLRLIYFSYDVKMKEKGDIPEGYSVSREKKERFSLILESASTNQTSMYLCASRPPPEGFSNQPQHFGDGTRLSIL.